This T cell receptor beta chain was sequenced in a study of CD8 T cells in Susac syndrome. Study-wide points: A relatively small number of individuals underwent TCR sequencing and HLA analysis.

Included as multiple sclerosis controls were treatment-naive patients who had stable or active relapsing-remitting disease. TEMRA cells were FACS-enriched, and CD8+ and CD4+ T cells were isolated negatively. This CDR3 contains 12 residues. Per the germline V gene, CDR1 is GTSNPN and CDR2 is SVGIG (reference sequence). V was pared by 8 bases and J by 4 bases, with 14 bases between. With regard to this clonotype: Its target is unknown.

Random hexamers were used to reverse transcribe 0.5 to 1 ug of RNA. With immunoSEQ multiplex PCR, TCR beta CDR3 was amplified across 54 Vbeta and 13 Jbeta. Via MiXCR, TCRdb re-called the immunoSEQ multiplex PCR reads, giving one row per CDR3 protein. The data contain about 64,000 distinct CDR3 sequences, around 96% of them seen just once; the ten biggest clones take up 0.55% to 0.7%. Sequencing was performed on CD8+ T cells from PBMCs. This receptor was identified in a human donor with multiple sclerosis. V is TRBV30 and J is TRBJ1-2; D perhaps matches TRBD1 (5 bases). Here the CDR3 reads CAKDVGGYGYTF. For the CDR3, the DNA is TGTGCCAAAGATGTTGGGGGCTATGGCTACACCTTC.